A single sample is the source of the 13 T cell receptor beta chains below, sequenced in a study of shared clonotypes between healthy human individuals. Naive CD8 cells comprised CD45RO-negative, CCR7-positively selected cells, excluding terminally differentiated effector memory CD45RA+ cells. Generated by immunoSEQ multiplex PCR, the TCRdb table keeps only in-frame clones and is missing some. The data show about 2.1 million clones, 90% to 95% seen once. Material: naive CD8+ T cells from PBMCs. These receptors originate from a man between 18 and 29 years old in good health. Some clones in this sample may be carry-over from other donors' samples.

This clone came up a few times. The chain couples TRBV30 to TRBJ1-5, with D uncertain. CDR1 GTSNPN and CDR2 SVGIG come from the germline V gene (reference sequence). The CDR3 runs 13 residues. V dropped 5 bases and J dropped 2 bases, with 10 bases sitting between them. The CDR3 loop reads CAWGLHRNQPQHF. The CDR3 region has the DNA TGTGCCTGGGGACTTCACCGCAATCAGCCCCAGCATTTT.

For this clone: This CDR3 is also generated by other DNA sequences in the sample. This sequence joins TRBV7-9 and TRBJ2-7, with D perhaps matching TRBD1 (6 bases). CDR3 length: 15 amino acids. V was cut by 0 bases and J by 1 base, with 10 bases left in between. Germline V gene lookup returns CDR1 SEHNR and CDR2 FQNEAQ (reference sequence). The CDR3 sequence: CASSLARQGSYEQYF. CDR3 sequence (DNA): TGTGCCAGCAGCTTAGCGAGGCAGGGGTCCTACGAGCAGTACTTC.

The DNA for the CDR3 is TGCGCCAGCAGCCAAGAATGGACTAGCGGGAGGTTATTTGATCGGGCCGGGGAGCTGTTTTTT. As protein: CASSQEWTSGRLFDRAGELFF. The V gene is TRBV4-1, the J gene TRBJ2-2; 14 nucleotides agree with TRBD2. V gave up 0 bases and J gave up 6 bases; unmatched junction bases: 15. The CDR3 has 21 amino acids. CDR1 MGHRA and CDR2 YSYEKL come from the germline V gene.

The chain joins TRBV27 to TRBJ2-7; TRBD2 matches 8 bases. Germline lookup yields CDR1 MNHEY and CDR2 SMNVEV (reference sequence). This CDR3 has 11 residues. Trimming removed 8 bases from V and 9 bases from J; junction bases left unmatched: 6. This CDR3 reads CASGLAPLQYF. The CDR3 bases are TGTGCCAGCGGACTAGCACCACTGCAGTACTTC.

This chain uses TRBV27 with TRBJ1-2, with D tentatively TRBD1 (6 bases). The V gene's germline CDR1 is MNHEY and CDR2 SMNVEV (reference sequence). The CDR3 length is 14 residues. Trimming took off 5 bases at V and 7 bases at J, with 17 bases between the two ends. The DNA of the CDR3 is TGTGCCAGCAGTCCCATACAGGGTTTAAGTGGCTACACCTTC. Translation: CASSPIQGLSGYTF.

This rearrangement joins TRBV28 to TRBJ2-7; the D is unclear. Looked up from germline, CDR1 is MDHEN and CDR2 is SYDVKM. The CDR3 spans 14 residues. The V and J ends lost 3 bases and 2 bases respectively, with 11 bases between them. CDR3 sequence: CASSFGEIPYEQYF. The CDR3 nucleotides are TGTGCCAGCAGTTTTGGGGAAATCCCCTACGAGCAGTACTTC.

The chain has TRBV19 and TRBJ2-7; D is unresolved. Per germline, CDR1 LNHDA and CDR2 SQIVND (reference sequence). This CDR3 has 13 amino acids. The ends were cut back, 6 bases at V and 7 bases at J, with 16 bases in the middle. CDR3 sequence (DNA): TGTGCCAGTAGAGGGCCGGAGATCGGTGAGCAGTACTTC. Translation gives CASRGPEIGEQYF.

The rearrangement joins TRBV6-1 to TRBJ2-7, with D perhaps matching TRBD1 or TRBD2 (6 bases each). CDR1 is MNHNS and CDR2 is SASEGT in the germline V gene. Trimming stripped 4 bases from V and 4 bases from J, with 17 bases between. This CDR3 has 15 amino acids. The CDR3 loop reads CASSGTGTGNYEQYF. The CDR3 bases are TGTGCCAGCAGTGGTACAGGGACTGGCAATTACGAGCAGTACTTC.

The V and J genes are TRBV27 and TRBJ2-1; D not certain. The CDR3 is 15 residues long. CDR1 MNHEY and CDR2 SMNVEV come from the germline V gene (reference sequence). V dropped 6 bases and J dropped 2 bases, with 14 bases sitting between them. CDR3 sequence reads: CASSLGQVPYNEQFF. The CDR3 DNA is TGTGCCAGCAGCCTTGGTCAGGTGCCCTACAATGAGCAGTTCTTC.

J is TRBJ2-5 and V is TRBV5-6; unclear D gene. The germline gives CDR1 SGHDT, CDR2 YYEEEE. The CDR3 loop spans 14 amino acids. V was shortened by 4 bases and J by 1 base, with 11 bases between the two germline ends. CDR3: CASSSIWPQETQYF. The CDR3 DNA reads TGTGCCAGCAGCAGTATCTGGCCCCAAGAGACCCAGTACTTC. Supplemented by reference TRBV5-6 and TRBJ2-5, the full variable domain reads DAGVTQSPTHLIKTRGQQVTLRCSPKSGHDTVSWYQQALGQGPQFIFQYYEEEERQRGNFPDRFSGHQFPNYSSELNVNALLLGDSALYLCASSSIWPQETQYFGPGTRLLVL.

The rearrangement uses TRBV5-1 and TRBJ2-3, with 9 bases fitting TRBD1. Germline CDR1 and CDR2: SGHRS and YFSETQ. Losses at the gene ends were 1 base for V and 1 base for J; bases not matched to a gene: 4. This CDR3 region has 16 residues. The CDR3 loop reads CASSLTTGGGTDTQYF. CDR3 bases: TGCGCCAGCAGCTTGACGACAGGGGGAGGCACAGATACGCAGTATTTT.

This clone was seen only once. V usage is TRBV11-2 and J usage is TRBJ2-7; 9 nucleotides align to TRBD2. V shed 1 base, J shed 6 bases, and the junction held 10 bases outside the gene matches. Germline V gives CDR1 SGHAT, CDR2 FQNNGV. This CDR3 spans 16 amino acids. In nucleotides, the CDR3 is TGTGCCAGCAGCTTAGGCCCGGCGGGAGGGGTCTCCGAGCAGTACTTC. As protein: CASSLGPAGGVSEQYF.

The chain uses TRBV27 and TRBJ1-1, with no clear D. Trimming took 3 bases from V and 10 from J, leaving 15 bases between them. The CDR3 has 13 amino acids. Germline CDR1 reads MNHEY; CDR2 reads SMNVEV (reference sequence). CDR3 loop: CASSFRPGGGAFF. For the CDR3, the DNA is TGTGCCAGCAGTTTTCGCCCCGGAGGAGGAGCTTTCTTT.